This TCR beta chain was identified in a study of response to subunit inactivated influenza vaccine. Study-wide points: Each seasonal influenza vaccination recruits few new T cells, the authors suggested.

This clonotype was observed many times. What it binds is unknown. A single record per CDR3 protein comes from TCRdb applying MiXCR to the RT-PCR reads. The table has more than 600,000 distinct CDR3 sequences, approximately 17% seen once; the top ten hold about a tenth. The CDR3 totals 11 residues. CDR1 is SNHLY and CDR2 is FYNNEI in the germline V gene. Trimming took 3 bases from V and 4 from J, leaving 4 bases between them. Source: PBMCs from blood, taken less than 6 days after vaccination. The chain links TRBV2 to TRBJ2-7; D is ambiguous. The source is a man in his fifties or sixties who received an inactivated influenza vaccine. The CDR3, as DNA: TGTGCCAGCAGTGACTATTACGAGCAGTACTTC. Residues: CASSDYYEQYF.